The sequence of this TCR beta chain was determined in a study of cytomegalovirus exposure and HLA in healthy donors (dated by TCRdb to 2016 to 2017). About the study as a whole: An earlier analysis of roughly 500 of the donors reported around 280 Gb of sequence data and roughly 120 million unique TCR beta sequences obtained from about 179 million T cells. The study combined high-throughput TCR immunosequencing, statistical association of individual TCRs with disease status, and machine learning to predict cytomegalovirus infection status. In a later analysis, previously published TCR beta repertoires from fewer than 750 donors were re-analyzed and high-resolution HLA genotyping was added so that TCR occurrence patterns could be studied. Both class I and class II loci were covered by HLA typing, at four-digit resolution. Several DR-DQ haplotypes were treated as single units for association and clustering because of strong linkage in the cohort. In a later genetic analysis, genome-wide SNP genotypes for about 65% of the roughly 670 donors were used, and that subset was treated as a discovery cohort. All discovery cohort repertoires had been generated on a single sequencing platform. An early release covering around 630 HLA-typed donors comprised approximately 290 gigabases of sequencing data and some 79 million unique TCR sequences. Typing coverage varied by locus: roughly 629-630 donors for A, B, C, DRB1 and DQB1; 522 for DQA1; more than 600 for DPA1; roughly 450 for DPB1. An earlier analysis of 587 of the donors used high-throughput TCR beta sequencing to judge whether each TCR beta V gene segment behaved as functional or pseudogenic. A separate validation cohort of about 110 different subjects was used in addition to the roughly 700-subject first cohort. The study used immunosequencing to profile the T cell repertoires of approximately 650 subjects and linked those repertoires to cytomegalovirus serostatus. On average, around 230,000 unique TCR beta nucleotide sequences were sequenced per donor among 398 genotyped donors of the cohort, with roughly a sixth of those sequences being non-productive. Donor age, sex, ethnicity and CMV serostatus were compiled together with the repertoire data. Rather than using new phenotypic data, the later analysis identified candidate immune exposures from TCR beta sequences and from how often those sequences occurred across donors. The genetic ancestry cluster associated with self-reported Caucasian donors included about four fifths of the roughly 400 genotyped donors. The study aimed to test whether signatures of past pathogen exposure could be identified by cataloging public T cell receptors. The full study reports these points: Cytomegalovirus status was reported to be diagnosed by the classifier with high specificity and sensitivity in both the original and validation cohorts. A later analysis associated 16,951 TCR beta sequences with specific HLA alleles at a false discovery rate of 0.05. Correlated functional status among segregating V segments might be attributable to linkage disequilibrium, but an unknown experimental factor could not be ruled out. In a later analysis, HLA-associated TCR beta chains were found to be more clonally expanded and to have lower generation probabilities than equally common non-associated chains. According to a later genetic analysis, donors in an Asian-associated ancestry cluster had fewer N-insertions in productive TCRs than the approximately 670-donor mean. The sequencing pipeline was judged likely to have produced a cluster of highly shared sequence variants as a technical artifact. It was suggested by the authors that the approach could potentially be generalized to other disease states and immunological phenotypes. A later analysis found that TCR association rates varied across HLA loci, with DRB1 alleles showing the most associated TCRs and HLA-C alleles the fewest. Sequencing depth was assumed to be roughly uniform across donors in the presence/absence analyses, though that assumption may not hold. CMV serostatus was the only immune exposure information available for the cohort. Assigning TCR associations to individual alleles was difficult when HLA alleles, especially DR and DQ, strongly co-occurred. In vitro tests confirmed that a few of the cytomegalovirus-associated TCR beta chains recognize cytomegalovirus antigens. The cohort was sequenced for TCR beta chains only, and without alpha or paired-chain data the features that could be detected were limited. A later analysis found that most CMV-associated TCR beta chains appeared HLA-restricted, with HLA associations seemingly driven largely by CMV exposure. Some 15 rarely observed V segments, including chromosome 9 orphons, were excluded from the earlier analysis of approximately 500 of the donors because counts were too low. The study gave a list of 150 to 200 TCR beta chains associated with cytomegalovirus. Across donors, most TCR sequences were observed very rarely, whereas some public TCRs were present in many individuals. A further reported finding was that TCR beta sequences accurately predicted the HLA-A and HLA-B alleles for most subjects in the first cohort. In an earlier analysis of around 600 of the donors, most TCR beta V segments appeared in productive rearrangements about 90% or about 30% of the time, broadly matching IMGT annotations. An association between a missense DCLRE1C variant and V-gene and J-gene trimming of TCR beta chains was found in a later genetic analysis and replicated in an independent cohort. Because HLA typing was unavailable for some donors at each locus, only the typed subset was used in association tests. Some IMGT-functional V segments, including TRBV6-2 and TRBV6-3, could not be distinguished by the 87-base-pair reads and were therefore excluded. Several of the top co-occurrence clusters appeared to be linked to parvovirus B19, influenza, CMV and Epstein-Barr virus, according to a later analysis.

In total, roughly 710 healthy bone marrow donors made up the cohort. At the time of sampling, all cohort members were nominally healthy, though unrecorded immune exposures were likely present. The donor tested CMV seronegative and was one of the 352 seronegative cohort members. A peripheral blood sample was provided by each donor, and peripheral blood mononuclear cells were used for TCR beta sequencing. Genomic DNA extraction from the blood cell samples was performed with the Qiagen DNeasy Blood Extraction Kit. V loses 4 bases at its end and J loses 4 bases; junction bases beyond the gene matches: 9. CDR1 and CDR2, looked up from the germline V gene, are SGHRS and YFSETQ. The CDR3, cysteine through phenylalanine, is 16 amino acids long. Only the CDR3 region is kept as DNA, spanning 48 bases read in frame from base 1. Library creation used the immunoSEQ multiplex PCR assay. For the multiplex PCR, a mixture combining 60 forward primers for TCR Vbeta segments and 13 reverse primers for TCR Jbeta segments was used. The CDR3 region of rearranged TCR beta genes was amplified from genomic DNA with a multiplex PCR assay. The Illumina HiSeq System was used to sequence the amplified TCR beta libraries as 87-base-pair reads. As for the original processing: A later analysis counted 65 million to 90 million unique TCR beta chains across the 550 to 750 repertoires, and 10 million to 11 million of these chains were shared by at least two donors. A nearest-neighbor algorithm error-corrected the raw reads and collapsed the reads into unique sequences, merging closely related sequences to remove PCR and sequencing errors. V, D and J gene segments were assigned by aligning CDR3 sequences to IMGT reference sequences. For a sequence to be retained, a match of at least six nucleotides was required to both a V gene segment and a J gene segment. A rearrangement counted as productive if the CDR3 had no stop codons and remained in frame with V and J, and every other rearrangement counted as non-productive. Following IMGT convention, CDR3 was defined as the stretch from the second conserved V-encoded cysteine to the conserved J-encoded phenylalanine. The earlier analysis of about 590 of the donors excluded sequences that lacked an unambiguous match to a single V gene segment. An earlier analysis of 450 to 650 of the donors called V segments functional above 56.7% productive rearrangements and segregating when the between-donor standard deviation exceeded 5%. A statistical classification framework was developed to diagnose cytomegalovirus status using the catalog of TCR beta chain sequences. In a later analysis, V and J genes were assigned by comparing TCR nucleotide sequences against IMGT/GENE-DB human TR gene sequences. The TCRdist pipeline was used in a later analysis to assign CDR3 sequences and most-parsimonious VDJ recombination scenarios. A later analysis defined each TCR beta chain by its CDR3 amino acid sequence plus V-gene family, and excluded reads lacking a unique V-gene family. A later analysis removed 600 or so highly shared, low-generation-probability nucleotide sequences to deal with suspected cross-contamination and a sequencing artifact. In a later analysis, a clonal expansion index was calculated for each public chain from normalized within-repertoire ranks of inferred template counts. In a later analysis, generation probabilities were computed with a VDJ recombination model fitted to out-of-frame rearrangements, and the resulting probabilities were checked against IGoR. In a later analysis, TCR-TCR, TCR-HLA and TCR-CMV co-occurrence was scored with hypergeometric tests, and a repertoire-size bias correction was applied to TCR pairs. To estimate false discovery rates, a later analysis permuted the HLA or CMV assignments 20 times. In a later analysis, co-occurring TCRs were grouped using DBSCAN, with TCRdist sequence similarity added in when clustering inside HLA-allele-positive subsets. Co-occurrence clustering excluded repertoires with fewer than 30,000 or more than 120,000 public chains, plus five with anomalous nucleotide sharing. TCRdb holds this immuneACCESS table with in-frame rearrangements only. Some clones are missing; in checked studies, unresolved V genes explain under half, and the rest has no known cause. V, J and clone size derive from that table, while D and trimming were established from the DNA sequence. This sample gives 90,000 to 150,000 clones in total; around 80% of them show up just once. Of the sample, 0.24% is held by the ten largest clones.

This clone was seen only a few times. Its antigen is still unknown. No base quality values were provided; no much bigger clone lies one nucleotide off. The sample taken for sequencing was PBMCs. This receptor was obtained from a middle-aged man in good health and CMV-seronegative. Recombination joined TRBV5-1 with TRBJ2-7; 12 central nucleotides agree with TRBD2. The DNA is as follows: TGCGCCAGCAGCCGTACCGGACTAGCGGGGTCGTACGAGCAGTACTTC. Protein translation: CASSRTGLAGSYEQYF.